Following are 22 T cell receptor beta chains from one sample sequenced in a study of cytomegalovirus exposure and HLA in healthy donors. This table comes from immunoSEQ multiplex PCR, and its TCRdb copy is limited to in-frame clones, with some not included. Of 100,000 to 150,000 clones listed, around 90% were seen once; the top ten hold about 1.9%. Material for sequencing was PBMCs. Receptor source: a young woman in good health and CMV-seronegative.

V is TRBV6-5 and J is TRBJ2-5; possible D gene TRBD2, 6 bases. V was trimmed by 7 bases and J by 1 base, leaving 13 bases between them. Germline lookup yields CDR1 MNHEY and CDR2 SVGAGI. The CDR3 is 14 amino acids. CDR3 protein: CASTTVGGQETQYF. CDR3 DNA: TGTGCCAGCACCACCGTCGGGGGCCAAGAGACCCAGTACTTC.

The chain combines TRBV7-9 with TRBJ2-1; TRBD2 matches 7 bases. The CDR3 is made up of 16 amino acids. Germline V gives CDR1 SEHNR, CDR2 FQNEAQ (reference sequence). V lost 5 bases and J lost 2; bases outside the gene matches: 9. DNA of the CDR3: TGTGCCAGCAGCAAAAGGTACAGCGGGACCTACAATGAGCAGTTCTTC. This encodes CASSKRYSGTYNEQFF.

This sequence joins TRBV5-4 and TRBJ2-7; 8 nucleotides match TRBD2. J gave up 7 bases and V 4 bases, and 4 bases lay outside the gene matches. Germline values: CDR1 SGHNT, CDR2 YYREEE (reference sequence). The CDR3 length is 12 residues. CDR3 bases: TGTGCCAGCAGCCTGGGACTAGGAGAGCAGTACTTC. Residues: CASSLGLGEQYF.

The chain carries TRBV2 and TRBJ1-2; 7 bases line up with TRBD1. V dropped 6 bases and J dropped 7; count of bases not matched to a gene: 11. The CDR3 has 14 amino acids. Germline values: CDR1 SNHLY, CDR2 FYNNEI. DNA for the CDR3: TGTGCCAGCAGGGGGGACAGAGAGTTGGGTGGCTACACCTTC. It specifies CASRGDRELGGYTF.

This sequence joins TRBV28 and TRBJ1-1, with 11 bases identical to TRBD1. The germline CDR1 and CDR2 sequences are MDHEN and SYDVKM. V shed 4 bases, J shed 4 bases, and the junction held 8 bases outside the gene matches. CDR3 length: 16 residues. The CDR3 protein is CASSSRDRGGFTEAFF. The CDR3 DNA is TGTGCCAGCAGTTCCCGGGACAGGGGGGGGTTCACTGAAGCTTTCTTT.

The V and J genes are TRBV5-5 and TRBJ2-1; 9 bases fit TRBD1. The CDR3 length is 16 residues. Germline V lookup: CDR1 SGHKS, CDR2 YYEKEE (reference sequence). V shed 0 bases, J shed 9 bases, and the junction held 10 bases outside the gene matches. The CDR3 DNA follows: TGTGCCAGCAGCTTGGCAGGAAACAGGGGGCAAGGTGAGCAGTTCTTC. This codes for CASSLAGNRGQGEQFF.

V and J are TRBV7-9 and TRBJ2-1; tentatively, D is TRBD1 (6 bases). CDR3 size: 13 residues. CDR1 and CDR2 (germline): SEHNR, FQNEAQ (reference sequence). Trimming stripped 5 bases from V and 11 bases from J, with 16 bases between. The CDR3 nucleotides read TGTGCCAGCAGCCAGGACAGTAATGTAAAGCAGTTCTTC. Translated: CASSQDSNVKQFF.

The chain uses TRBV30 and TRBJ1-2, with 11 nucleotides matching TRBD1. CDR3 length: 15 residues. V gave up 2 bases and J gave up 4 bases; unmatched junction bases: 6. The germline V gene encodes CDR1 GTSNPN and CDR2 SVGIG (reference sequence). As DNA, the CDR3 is TGTGCCTGGAGTTTGGGGGGGACAGGGGGCTATGGCTACACCTTC. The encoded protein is CAWSLGGTGGYGYTF.

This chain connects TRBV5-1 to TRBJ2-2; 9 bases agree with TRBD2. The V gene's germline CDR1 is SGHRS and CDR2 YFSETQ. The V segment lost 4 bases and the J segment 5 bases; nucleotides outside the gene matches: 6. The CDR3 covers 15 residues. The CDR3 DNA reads TGCGCCAGCAGCGTCTCAGCGGGAGGTACCGGGGAGCTGTTTTTT. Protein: CASSVSAGGTGELFF.

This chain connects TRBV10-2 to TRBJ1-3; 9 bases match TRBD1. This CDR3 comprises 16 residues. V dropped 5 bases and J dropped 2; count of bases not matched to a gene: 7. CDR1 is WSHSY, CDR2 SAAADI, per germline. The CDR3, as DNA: TGCGCCAGCAGTAAGCCTGGGACAGGGACTGGAAACACCATATATTTT. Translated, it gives CASSKPGTGTGNTIYF.

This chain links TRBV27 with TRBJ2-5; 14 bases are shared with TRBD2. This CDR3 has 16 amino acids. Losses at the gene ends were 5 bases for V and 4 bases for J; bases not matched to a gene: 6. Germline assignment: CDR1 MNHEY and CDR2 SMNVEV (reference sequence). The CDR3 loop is CASSPGTSGGRETQYF. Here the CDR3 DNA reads TGTGCCAGCAGTCCCGGGACTAGCGGGGGACGAGAGACCCAGTACTTC.

The chain's CDR3 is CASKNQGDTGETQYF. The DNA for the CDR3 is TGTGCCAGTAAAAATCAGGGGGACACGGGGGAGACCCAGTACTTC. The chain combines TRBV19 with TRBJ2-5; TRBD1 aligns across 7 bases. Germline CDR1 LNHDA, CDR2 SQIVND (reference sequence). V lost 7 bases, J lost 5 bases, and 13 bases stayed unmatched. The CDR3 has 15 residues.

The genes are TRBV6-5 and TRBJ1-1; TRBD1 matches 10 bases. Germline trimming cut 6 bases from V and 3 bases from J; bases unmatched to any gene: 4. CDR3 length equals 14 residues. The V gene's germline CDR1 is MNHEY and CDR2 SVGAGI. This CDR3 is CASSSGTGDTEAFF. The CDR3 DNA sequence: TGTGCCAGCAGCTCCGGGACAGGGGACACTGAAGCTTTCTTT.

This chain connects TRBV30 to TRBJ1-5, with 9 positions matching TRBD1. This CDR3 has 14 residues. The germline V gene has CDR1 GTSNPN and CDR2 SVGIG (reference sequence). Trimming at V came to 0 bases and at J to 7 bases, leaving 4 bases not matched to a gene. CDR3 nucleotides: TGTGCCTGGAGTGTGGGGGGGACAGGGCAGCCCCAGCATTTT. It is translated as CAWSVGGTGQPQHF.

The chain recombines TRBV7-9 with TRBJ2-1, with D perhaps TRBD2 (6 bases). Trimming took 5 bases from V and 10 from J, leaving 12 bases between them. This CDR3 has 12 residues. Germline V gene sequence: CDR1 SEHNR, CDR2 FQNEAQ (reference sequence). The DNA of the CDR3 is TGTGCCAGCAGCCCGACTAGTTACGAGCAGTTCTTC. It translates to CASSPTSYEQFF.

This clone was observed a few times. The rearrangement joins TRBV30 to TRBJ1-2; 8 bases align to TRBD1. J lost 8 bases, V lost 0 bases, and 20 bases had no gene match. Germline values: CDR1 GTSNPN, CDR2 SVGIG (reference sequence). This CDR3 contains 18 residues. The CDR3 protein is CAWSVPGPGVRGRTGYTF. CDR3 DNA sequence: TGTGCCTGGAGTGTACCCGGGCCGGGTGTCAGGGGGCGAACAGGCTACACCTTC.

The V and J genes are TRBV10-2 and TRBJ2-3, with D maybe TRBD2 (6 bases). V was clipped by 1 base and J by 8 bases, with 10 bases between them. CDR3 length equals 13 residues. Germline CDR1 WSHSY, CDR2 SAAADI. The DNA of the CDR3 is TGCGCCAGCAGTGAGTACTCCGGGAGTACGCAGTATTTT. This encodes CASSEYSGSTQYF.

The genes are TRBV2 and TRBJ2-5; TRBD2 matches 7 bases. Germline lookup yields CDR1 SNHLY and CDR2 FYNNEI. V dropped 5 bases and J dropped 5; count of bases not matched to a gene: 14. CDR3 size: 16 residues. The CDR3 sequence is CASSSTGTNIVETQYF. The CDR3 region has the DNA TGTGCCAGCAGTTCCACCGGGACTAACATTGTGGAGACCCAGTACTTC.

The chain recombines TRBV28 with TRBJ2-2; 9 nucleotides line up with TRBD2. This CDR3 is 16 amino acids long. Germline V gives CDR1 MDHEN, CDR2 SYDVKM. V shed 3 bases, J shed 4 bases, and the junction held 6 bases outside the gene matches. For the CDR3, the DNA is TGTGCCAGCAGTTTTAGGACTAGCGTTACCACCGGGGAGCTGTTTTTT. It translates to CASSFRTSVTTGELFF.

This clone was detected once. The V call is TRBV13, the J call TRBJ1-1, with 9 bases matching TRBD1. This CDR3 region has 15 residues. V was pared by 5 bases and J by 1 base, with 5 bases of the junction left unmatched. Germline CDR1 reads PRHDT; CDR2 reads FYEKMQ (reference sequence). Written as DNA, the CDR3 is TGTGCCAGCAGCCACAGGGGGCTGGGGAACACTGAAGCTTTCTTT. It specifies CASSHRGLGNTEAFF. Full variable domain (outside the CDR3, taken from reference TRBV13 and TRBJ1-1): AAGVIQSPRHLIKEKRETATLKCYPIPRHDTVYWYQQGPGQDPQFLISFYEKMQSDKGSIPDRFSAQQFSDYHSELNMSSLELGDSALYFCASSHRGLGNTEAFFGQGTRLTVV.

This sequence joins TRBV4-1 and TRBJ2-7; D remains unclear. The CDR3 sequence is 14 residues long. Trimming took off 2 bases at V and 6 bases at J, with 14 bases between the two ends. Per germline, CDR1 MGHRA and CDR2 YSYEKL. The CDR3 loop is CASSQPRNRAEQYF. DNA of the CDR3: TGCGCCAGCAGCCAACCCAGGAATCGAGCCGAGCAGTACTTC.

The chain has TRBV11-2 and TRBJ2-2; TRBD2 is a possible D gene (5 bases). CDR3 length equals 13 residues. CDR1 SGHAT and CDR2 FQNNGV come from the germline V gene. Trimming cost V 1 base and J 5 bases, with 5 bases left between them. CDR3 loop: CASSLAGTGELFF. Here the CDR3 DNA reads TGTGCCAGCAGCTTAGCGGGAACCGGGGAGCTGTTTTTT.